The present entry profiles one T cell receptor beta chain with its context. Its antigen is still unknown. The same CDR3 is also encoded by other DNA sequences in this sample. Deletions cut 3 bases from V and 2 bases from J, with 7 bases between. Germline CDR1 reads MGHDK; CDR2 reads SYGVNS. This CDR3 has 13 amino acids. This entry belongs to a study of cytomegalovirus exposure and HLA in healthy donors. Study details: Most donors, roughly 84% of 398 genotyped, fell in the Caucasian-associated ancestry cluster.

The primer mix had 60 Vbeta and 13 Jbeta primers. TCRdb keeps only in-frame clones here, not all; method: immunoSEQ multiplex PCR. The repertoire holds more than 85,000 clones, roughly 69% seen once, with about 5.7% in the top ten. Findings of the study overall: The productive fraction for most TCR beta V segments was about 90% or about 30% in an earlier analysis.

The sample consisted of PBMCs. This receptor was obtained from a woman between 70 and 85 years old in good health and CMV-seropositive. The chain joins TRBV25-1 to TRBJ1-1; perhaps TRBD1 as D (5 bases). The CDR3 DNA reads as TGTGCCAGCAGTGAGACAGAAAACACTGAAGCTTTCTTT. This codes for CASSETENTEAFF.